This T cell receptor beta chain was sequenced during a study of blood T cell repertoires in COVID-19. Germline values: CDR1 SGHVS, CDR2 FNYEAQ. Trimming shortened V by 1 base and J by 1 base, and 13 bases separated the two germline ends. The CDR3 is 16 residues long. Repertoires were generated with immunoSEQ multiplex PCR, while TCRdb's copy carries only in-frame clones and drops some. Here the sample spans about 100,000 clones, roughly 85% being singletons. The clonotype was recovered from a man aged 65 to 85 with active or convalescent COVID-19. Input material: peripheral blood. The rearrangement links TRBV7-6 to TRBJ2-5, with D perhaps matching TRBD1 (5 bases). In DNA, the CDR3 is TGTGCCAGCAGCTTAGGGGATCTTAGGGGCCAAGAGACCCAGTACTTC. Translation gives CASSLGDLRGQETQYF.